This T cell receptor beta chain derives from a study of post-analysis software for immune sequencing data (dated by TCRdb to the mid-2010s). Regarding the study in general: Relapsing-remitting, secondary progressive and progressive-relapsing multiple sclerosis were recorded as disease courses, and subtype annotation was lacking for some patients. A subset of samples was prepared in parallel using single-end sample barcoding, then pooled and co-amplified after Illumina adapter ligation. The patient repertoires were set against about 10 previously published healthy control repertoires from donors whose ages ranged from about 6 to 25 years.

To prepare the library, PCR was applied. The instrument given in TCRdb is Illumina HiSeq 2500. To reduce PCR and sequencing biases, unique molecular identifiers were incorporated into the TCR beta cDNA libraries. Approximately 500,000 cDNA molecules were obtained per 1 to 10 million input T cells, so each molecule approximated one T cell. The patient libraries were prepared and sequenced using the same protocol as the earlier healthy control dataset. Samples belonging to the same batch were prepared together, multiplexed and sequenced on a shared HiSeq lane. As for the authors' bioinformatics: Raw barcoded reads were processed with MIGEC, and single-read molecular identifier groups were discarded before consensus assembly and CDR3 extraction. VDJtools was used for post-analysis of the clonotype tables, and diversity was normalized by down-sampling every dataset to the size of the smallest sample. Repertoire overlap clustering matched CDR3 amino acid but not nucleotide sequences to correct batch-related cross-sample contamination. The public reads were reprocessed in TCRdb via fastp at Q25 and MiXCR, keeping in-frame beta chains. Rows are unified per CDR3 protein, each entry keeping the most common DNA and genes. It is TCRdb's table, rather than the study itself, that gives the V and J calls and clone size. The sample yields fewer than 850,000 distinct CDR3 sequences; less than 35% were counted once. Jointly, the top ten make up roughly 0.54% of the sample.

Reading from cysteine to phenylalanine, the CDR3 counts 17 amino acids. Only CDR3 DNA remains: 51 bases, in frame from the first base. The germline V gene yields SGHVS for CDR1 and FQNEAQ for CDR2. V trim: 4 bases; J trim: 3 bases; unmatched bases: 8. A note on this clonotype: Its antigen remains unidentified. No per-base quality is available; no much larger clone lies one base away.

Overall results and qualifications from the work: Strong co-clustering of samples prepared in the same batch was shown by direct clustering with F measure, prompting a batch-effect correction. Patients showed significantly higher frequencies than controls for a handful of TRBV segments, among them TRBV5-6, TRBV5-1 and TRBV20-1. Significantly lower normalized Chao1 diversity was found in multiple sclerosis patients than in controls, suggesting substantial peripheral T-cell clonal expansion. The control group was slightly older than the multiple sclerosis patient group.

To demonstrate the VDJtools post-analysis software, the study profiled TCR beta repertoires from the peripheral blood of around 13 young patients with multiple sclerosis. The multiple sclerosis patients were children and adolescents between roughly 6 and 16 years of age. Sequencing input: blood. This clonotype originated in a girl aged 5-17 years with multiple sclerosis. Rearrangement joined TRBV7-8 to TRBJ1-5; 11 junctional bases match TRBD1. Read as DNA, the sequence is TGTGCCAGCAGCTCAGGGACAGGGGGGACTTTCAATCAGCCCCAGCATTTT. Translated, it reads CASSSGTGGTFNQPQHF.